The subject of this entry is one T cell receptor beta chain. What it recognizes is unknown. CDR1 is SNHLY, CDR2 FYNNEI, per germline. CDR3 length: 16 amino acids. The trim removed 4 bases at V and 2 bases at J, leaving 4 bases unmatched. The data derive from a study of response to subunit inactivated influenza vaccine. Overall study findings and caveats: Authors suggested seasonal influenza vaccinations each recruit few new T cells.

TCRdb re-called the RT-PCR reads with MiXCR, one entry per CDR3 protein. The sample has around 480,000 distinct CDR3 sequences, 11% seen once. The sequences come from PBMCs from blood, collected about 40 days after vaccination. This rearrangement joins TRBV2 to TRBJ2-3; 12 nucleotides match TRBD2. This sequence originates from a man aged 50 to 59 who received an inactivated influenza vaccine. The CDR3 here is CASSALAGGPTDTQYF. The CDR3 bases are TGTGCCAGCAGTGCACTAGCGGGGGGACCCACAGATACGCAGTATTTT.